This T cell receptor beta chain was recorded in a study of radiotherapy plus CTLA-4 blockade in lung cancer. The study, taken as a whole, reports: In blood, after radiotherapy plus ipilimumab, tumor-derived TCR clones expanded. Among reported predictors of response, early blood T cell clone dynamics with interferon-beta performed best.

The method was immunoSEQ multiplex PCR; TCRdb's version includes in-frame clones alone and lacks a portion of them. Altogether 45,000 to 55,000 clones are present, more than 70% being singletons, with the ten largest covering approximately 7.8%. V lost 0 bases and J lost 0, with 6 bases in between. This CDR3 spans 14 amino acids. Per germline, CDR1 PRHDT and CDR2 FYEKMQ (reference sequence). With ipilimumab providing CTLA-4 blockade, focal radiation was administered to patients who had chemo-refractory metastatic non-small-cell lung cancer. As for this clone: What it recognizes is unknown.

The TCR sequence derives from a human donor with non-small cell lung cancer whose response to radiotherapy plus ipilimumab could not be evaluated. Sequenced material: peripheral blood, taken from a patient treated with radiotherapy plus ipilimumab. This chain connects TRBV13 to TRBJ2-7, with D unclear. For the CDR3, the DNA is TGTGCCAGCAGCTTAGGGGGCTACTCCTACGAGCAGTACTTC. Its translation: CASSLGGYSYEQYF.